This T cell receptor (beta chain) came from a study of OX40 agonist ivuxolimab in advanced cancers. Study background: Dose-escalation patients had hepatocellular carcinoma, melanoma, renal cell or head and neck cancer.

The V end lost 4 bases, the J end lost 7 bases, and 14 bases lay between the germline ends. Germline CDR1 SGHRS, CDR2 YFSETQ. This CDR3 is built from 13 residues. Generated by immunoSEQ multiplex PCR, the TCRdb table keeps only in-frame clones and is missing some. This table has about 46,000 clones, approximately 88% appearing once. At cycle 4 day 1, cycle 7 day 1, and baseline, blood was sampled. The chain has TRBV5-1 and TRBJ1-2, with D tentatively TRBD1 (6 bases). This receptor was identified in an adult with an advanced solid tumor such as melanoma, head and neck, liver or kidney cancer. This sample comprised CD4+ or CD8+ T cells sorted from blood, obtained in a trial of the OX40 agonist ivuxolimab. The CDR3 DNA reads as TGCGCCAGCAGCCCCGGGGGGGCGGGTGGCTACACCTTC. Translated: CASSPGGAGGYTF.